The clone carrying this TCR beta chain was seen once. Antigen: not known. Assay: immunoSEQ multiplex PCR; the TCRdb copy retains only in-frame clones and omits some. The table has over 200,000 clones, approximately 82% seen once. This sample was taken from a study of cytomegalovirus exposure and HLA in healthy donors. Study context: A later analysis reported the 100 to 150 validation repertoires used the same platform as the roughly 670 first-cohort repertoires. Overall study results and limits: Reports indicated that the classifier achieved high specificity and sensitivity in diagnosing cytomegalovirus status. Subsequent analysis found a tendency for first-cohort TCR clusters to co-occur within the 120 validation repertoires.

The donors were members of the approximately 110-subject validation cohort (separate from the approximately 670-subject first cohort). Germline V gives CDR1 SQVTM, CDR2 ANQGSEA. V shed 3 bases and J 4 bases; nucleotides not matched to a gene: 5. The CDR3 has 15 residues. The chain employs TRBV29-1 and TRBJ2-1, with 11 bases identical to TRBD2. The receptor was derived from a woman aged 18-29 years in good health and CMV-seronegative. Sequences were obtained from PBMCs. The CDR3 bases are TGCAGCGTTGATCAGGGGACTAGCGGATACAATGAGCAGTTCTTC. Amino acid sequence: CSVDQGTSGYNEQFF.